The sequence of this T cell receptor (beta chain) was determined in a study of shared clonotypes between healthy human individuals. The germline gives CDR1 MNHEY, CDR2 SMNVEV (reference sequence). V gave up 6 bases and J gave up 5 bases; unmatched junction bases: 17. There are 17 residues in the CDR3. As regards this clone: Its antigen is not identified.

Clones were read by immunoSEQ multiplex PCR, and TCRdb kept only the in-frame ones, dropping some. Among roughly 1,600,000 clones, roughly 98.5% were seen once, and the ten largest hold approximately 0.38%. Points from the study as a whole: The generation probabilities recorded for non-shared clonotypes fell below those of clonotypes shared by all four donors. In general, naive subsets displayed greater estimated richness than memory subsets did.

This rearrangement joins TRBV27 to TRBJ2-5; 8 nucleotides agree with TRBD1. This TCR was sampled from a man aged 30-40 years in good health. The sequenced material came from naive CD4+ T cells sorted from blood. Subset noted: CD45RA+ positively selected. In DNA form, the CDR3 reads TGTGCCAGCAGGGCCTCGATACGGACAGGGACTCTTGAGACCCAGTACTTC. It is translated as CASRASIRTGTLETQYF.